The 29 T cell receptor beta chains reported below all come from one sample, sequenced in a study of cytomegalovirus exposure and HLA in healthy donors. Both 60 Vbeta primers and 13 Jbeta primers went into the PCR. The repertoire was sequenced with immunoSEQ multiplex PCR; TCRdb's copy has only in-frame clones and lacks some. The table lists 150,000 to 200,000 clones, 12% of them singletons. The sample comprised PBMCs. The receptor set was obtained from a man aged 45-60 years in good health and CMV-seropositive.

This clone was observed a handful of times. The chain recombines TRBV5-1 with TRBJ2-2; D call uncertain. The CDR3 runs to 15 residues. Germline-derived CDR1 and CDR2 are SGHRS and YFSETQ. Deletions cut 4 bases from V and 4 bases from J, with 14 bases between. The CDR3 loop is CASSVHGPLTGELFF. The CDR3 DNA is TGCGCCAGCAGCGTCCATGGCCCCCTCACCGGGGAGCTGTTTTTT. Variable domain in full (rest from reference TRBV5-1 and TRBJ2-2): KAGVTQTPRYLIKTRGQQVTLSCSPISGHRSVSWYQQTPGQGLQFLFEYFSETQRNKGNFPGRFSGRQFSNSRSEMNVSTLELGDSALYLCASSVHGPLTGELFFGEGSRLTVL.

The rearrangement links TRBV5-4 to TRBJ1-1; perhaps TRBD1 as D (6 bases). CDR3 length: 15 amino acids. Trimming took off 0 bases at V and 1 base at J, with 10 bases between the two ends. The germline gives CDR1 SGHNT, CDR2 YYREEE (reference sequence). The CDR3 DNA reads TGTGCCAGCAGCTTGGCCAGGGGCTCGAACACTGAAGCTTTCTTT. Translated: CASSLARGSNTEAFF. The variable domain in full, with the rest retrieved from reference TRBV5-4 and TRBJ1-1, is ETGVTQSPTHLIKTRGQQVTLRCSSQSGHNTVSWYQQALGQGPQFIFQYYREEENGRGNFPPRFSGLQFPNYSSELNVNALELDDSALYLCASSLARGSNTEAFFGQGTRLTVV.

This chain uses TRBV7-9 with TRBJ1-2; 7 nucleotides match TRBD1. Germline CDR1 SEHNR, CDR2 FQNEAQ (reference sequence). V dropped 6 bases and J dropped 2; count of bases not matched to a gene: 6. CDR3 length: 14 residues. CDR3 protein: CASSFGTENYGYTF. The CDR3 nucleotides read TGTGCCAGCAGTTTTGGGACAGAAAACTATGGCTACACCTTC.

This clone was found a few times. The V call is TRBV7-3, the J call TRBJ2-1; 9 nucleotides line up with TRBD2. The germline CDR1 and CDR2 sequences are SGHTA and FQGTGA. V trimming: 0 bases; J trimming: 7 bases; junction bases outside the gene matches: 4. The length of the CDR3 is 15 residues. The CDR3 DNA reads as TGTGCCAGCAGCTTAACTAGCGGGGGCTGGAATGAGCAGTTCTTC. Protein sequence: CASSLTSGGWNEQFF.

The gene calls are TRBV30 and TRBJ1-5; a weak D match, TRBD1 (6 bases). Germline V gives CDR1 GTSNPN, CDR2 SVGIG (reference sequence). The CDR3 has 14 amino acids. Trimming pared 5 bases from V and 3 bases from J, leaving 14 bases between. CDR3 DNA: TGTGCCTGGCAATTGGGACAAGTCAATCAGCCCCAGCATTTT. Protein: CAWQLGQVNQPQHF.

This clone was recorded a few times. The chain uses TRBV4-2 and TRBJ1-5, with a possible D match to TRBD1 (6 bases). V lost 1 base to trimming and J lost 6 bases, with 16 bases between them. The CDR3 spans 16 residues. Germline V gene sequence: CDR1 LGHNA, CDR2 YNFKEQ. The CDR3 region has the DNA TGTGCCAGCAGCCAAGGGAAGGGGGAAGTGGGTCAGCCCCAGCATTTT. It translates to CASSQGKGEVGQPQHF.

This chain links TRBV9 with TRBJ1-2; 7 bases align to TRBD1. Germline V lookup: CDR1 SGDLS, CDR2 YYNGEE. The CDR3 covers 13 residues. After removal of 2 bases from V and 7 bases from J, the junction contained 5 bases not matched to a gene. CDR3 region: CASSVDRVGGYTF. CDR3 in DNA: TGTGCCAGCAGCGTCGACAGGGTGGGTGGCTACACCTTC.

V and J are TRBV28 and TRBJ1-1; D gene unclear. V lost 3 bases and J 2 bases, leaving 13 bases between the germline ends. This CDR3 contains 15 residues. The V gene's germline CDR1 is MDHEN and CDR2 SYDVKM. CDR3 coding DNA: TGTGCCAGCAGTTTCCGGGTGTGGCCCAACACTGAAGCTTTCTTT. This sequence encodes CASSFRVWPNTEAFF.

The chain uses TRBV5-1 and TRBJ1-2; maybe TRBD1 (6 bases). Germline V gene sequence: CDR1 SGHRS, CDR2 YFSETQ. V shed 0 bases and J shed 6 bases, with 18 bases lying between them. The CDR3 totals 16 residues. CDR3 sequence (DNA): TGCGCCAGCAGCTTGGACTACAGGGTACGGGGTGATGGCTACACCTTC. Its translation is CASSLDYRVRGDGYTF.

This clone was observed a few times. This sequence joins TRBV5-1 and TRBJ1-3; D may be TRBD1 (6 bases). Germline assignment: CDR1 SGHRS and CDR2 YFSETQ. Trimming cost V 4 bases and J 2 bases, with 19 bases left between them. CDR3 size: 17 residues. The CDR3 DNA reads as TGCGCCAGCAGCGGGGGCGAAATCAATCGAGCTGGAAACACCATATATTTT. It translates to CASSGGEINRAGNTIYF.

This clone showed up just a few times. The rearrangement links TRBV7-2 to TRBJ2-3; unclear D gene. This CDR3 contains 12 residues. V dropped 5 bases and J dropped 3 bases, with 6 bases sitting between them. In germline, CDR1 is SGHTA, CDR2 FQGNSA. CDR3 sequence: CASSPRTDTQYF. The CDR3 nucleotides are TGTGCCAGCAGCCCCCGGACAGATACGCAGTATTTT. Based on the CDR3 plus reference TRBV7-2 and TRBJ2-3, the full variable domain is GAGVSQSPSNKVTEKGKDVELRCDPISGHTALYWYRQSLGQGLEFLIYFQGNSAPDKSGLPSDRFSAERTGGSVSTLTIQRTQQEDSAVYLCASSPRTDTQYFGPGTRLTVL.

This clone occurred a few times. The rearrangement joins TRBV9 to TRBJ2-5; 7 positions match TRBD1. Germline-derived CDR1 and CDR2 are SGDLS and YYNGEE. Trimming took 3 bases from V and 3 from J; bases not matched to a gene: 14. The CDR3 is made up of 17 amino acids. The CDR3 bases are TGTGCCAGCAGCGCCCAAAAGAGGGGGCAAAGGGAAGAGACCCAGTACTTC. It is translated as CASSAQKRGQREETQYF.

V usage is TRBV19 and J usage is TRBJ1-1; TRBD1 matches at 7 bases. The CDR3 runs to 14 residues. Germline CDR1 is LNHDA and CDR2 is SQIVND (reference sequence). The J segment lost 1 base and the V segment lost 10 bases, leaving 9 bases of the junction unmatched. In DNA, the CDR3 is TGTGCCACCTCGACAGGGATAACGAACACTGAAGCTTTCTTT. Translating gives CATSTGITNTEAFF.

This clone was detected only a few times. V is TRBV5-1 and J is TRBJ2-1; tentative D call: TRBD2 (6 bases). The CDR3 spans 15 residues. The V gene lost 0 bases and the J gene lost 4 bases, with 11 bases spanning the gap. Germline V lookup: CDR1 SGHRS, CDR2 YFSETQ. The CDR3 spells CASSLAPGGYNEQFF. In DNA, the CDR3 is TGCGCCAGCAGCTTGGCCCCCGGGGGTTACAATGAGCAGTTCTTC.

This clone was observed a few times. The rearrangement links TRBV4-3 to TRBJ2-2; D is possibly TRBD2 (5 bases). CDR1 and CDR2 (germline): LGHNA, YSLEER. Deletions cut 0 bases from V and 0 bases from J, with 11 bases between. CDR3 size: 17 residues. CDR3 sequence: CASSQDSGFANTGELFF. The CDR3 DNA reads as TGCGCCAGCAGCCAAGATTCGGGGTTCGCGAACACCGGGGAGCTGTTTTTT.

This clone showed up just a few times. The chain recombines TRBV9 with TRBJ2-3; TRBD2 matches at 7 bases. The CDR3 has 16 residues. The ends lost 0 bases at V and 0 bases at J; junction bases unmatched: 4. CDR1 and CDR2 from the germline V gene are SGDLS and YYNGEE. The CDR3 DNA reads as TGTGCCAGCAGCGTAGGGAGCGGGGTTAGCACAGATACGCAGTATTTT. Its protein product is CASSVGSGVSTDTQYF.

The table lists this clone with a few counts. The chain has TRBV7-2 and TRBJ2-3; 12 nucleotides match TRBD2. Germline V gene data show CDR1 as SGHTA and CDR2 as FQGNSA. The V segment lost 4 bases and the J segment 1 base; nucleotides outside the gene matches: 9. The CDR3 runs to 18 residues. The CDR3 coding sequence is TGTGCCAGCAGCTGGAGACTAGCGGGGGCGGGGGGCACAGATACGCAGTATTTT. Its protein product is CASSWRLAGAGGTDTQYF.

A few counts support this clone. The rearrangement uses TRBV9 and TRBJ1-6; D perhaps matches TRBD1 (6 bases). This CDR3 region has 13 residues. V gave up 2 bases and J gave up 9 bases, with 9 bases separating them. Germline V gives CDR1 SGDLS, CDR2 YYNGEE. The CDR3 DNA sequence: TGTGCCAGCAGCGTCACAGGGAGTTCACCCCTCCACTTT. Its protein is CASSVTGSSPLHF.

This clone showed up just a few times. CDR3 residues: CASGGFYEQYV. The CDR3 DNA is TGTGCCAGCGGAGGGTTTTACGAGCAGTACGTC. This chain connects TRBV6-1 to TRBJ2-7; perhaps TRBD2 as D (6 bases). Germline loops: CDR1 MNHNS, CDR2 SASEGT. The V gene lost 8 bases and the J gene lost 4 bases, with 9 bases spanning the gap. This CDR3 has 11 residues.

The chain is built from TRBV25-1 and TRBJ2-1; unclear D gene. V dropped 1 base and J dropped 6 bases, with 10 bases sitting between them. The CDR3 has 14 residues. Germline V gene lookup returns CDR1 MGHDK and CDR2 SYGVNS. Written as DNA, the CDR3 is TGTGCCAGCAGTGAATTCTTACAGATCAATGAGCAGTTCTTC. The encoded protein is CASSEFLQINEQFF.

The CDR3 DNA is TGTGCCAGCAGCTTAGGGACAGGGGCGAAGCCCCAGCATTTT. Residues: CASSLGTGAKPQHF. The rearrangement joins TRBV13 to TRBJ1-5, with 8 bases matching TRBD1. The CDR3 is 14 residues long. Germline V gene lookup returns CDR1 PRHDT and CDR2 FYEKMQ (reference sequence). V shed 0 bases and J 8 bases; nucleotides not matched to a gene: 3.

V is TRBV11-3 and J is TRBJ1-1; D is perhaps TRBD1 (6 bases). V lost 4 bases and J 1 base, leaving 22 bases between the germline ends. Germline V CDR1 and CDR2: SGHNT, YENEEA. This CDR3 comprises 18 residues. The CDR3 DNA reads as TGTGCCAGCAGCTCTCGAAGGTTGGACAGATCTCCGAACACTGAAGCTTTCTTT. Its protein is CASSSRRLDRSPNTEAFF.

The chain links TRBV9 to TRBJ2-1; weak D call: TRBD2 (6 bases). Trimming pared 4 bases from V and 5 bases from J, leaving 16 bases between. CDR3 length equals 15 residues. Germline V lookup: CDR1 SGDLS, CDR2 YYNGEE. CDR3 protein: CASSRGSKGHNEQFF. The CDR3 DNA is TGTGCCAGCAGCCGGGGGTCTAAGGGCCACAATGAGCAGTTCTTC.

The sample holds a few counts of this clone. This chain uses TRBV11-2 with TRBJ1-1; perhaps TRBD1 as D (6 bases). Trimming took 2 bases from V and 0 from J, leaving 10 bases between them. Germline loops: CDR1 SGHAT, CDR2 FQNNGV. This CDR3 spans 15 amino acids. CDR3 nucleotide sequence: TGTGCCAGCAGCTTAAGGCCAGGGGTGAACACTGAAGCTTTCTTT. Translating it yields CASSLRPGVNTEAFF.

The genes are TRBV19 and TRBJ2-4, with D maybe TRBD2 (6 bases). The length of the CDR3 is 14 residues. Germline CDR1 and CDR2: LNHDA and SQIVND (reference sequence). The V end was cut by 4 bases, the J end by 2 bases, with 9 bases between. CDR3 in DNA: TGTGCCAGTAGTACGGGGGATACCAAAAACATTCAGTACTTC. Translated: CASSTGDTKNIQYF. The variable domain in full, completed from reference TRBV19 and TRBJ2-4, reads DGGITQSPKYLFRKEGQNVTLSCEQNLNHDAMYWYRQDPGQGLRLIYYSQIVNDFQKGDIAEGYSVSREKKESFPLTVTSAQKNPTAFYLCASSTGDTKNIQYFGAGTRLSVL.

This clone has just a few counts. The J gene is TRBJ2-5, the V gene TRBV4-3; 9 bases match TRBD2. Trimming took 1 base from V and 5 from J; bases not matched to a gene: 5. The CDR3 is 15 amino acids. CDR1 and CDR2 from the germline V gene are LGHNA and YSLEER. The CDR3 loop is CASSQGPSGVETQYF. The CDR3 DNA reads as TGCGCCAGCAGCCAAGGTCCTAGCGGGGTCGAGACCCAGTACTTC.

The chain couples TRBV18 to TRBJ2-3; D gene ambiguous. The CDR3 spans 13 residues. V shed 3 bases and J shed 6 bases, with 10 bases lying between them. Per the germline V gene, CDR1 is KGHSH and CDR2 is LQKENI. CDR3 amino acids: CASSPTDGDTQYF. For the CDR3, the DNA is TGTGCCAGCTCACCGACTGACGGGGATACGCAGTATTTT.

The chain carries TRBV11-3 and TRBJ2-2; the D gene is possibly TRBD1 (5 bases). CDR1 is SGHNT and CDR2 is YENEEA in the germline V gene. Trimming took 6 bases from V and 1 from J, leaving 12 bases between them. This CDR3 contains 15 residues. The CDR3 DNA reads TGTGCCAGCAGACCTGGTACAGGGAACACCGGGGAGCTGTTTTTT. Amino acid sequence: CASRPGTGNTGELFF.

This clone was counted only a few times. The chain couples TRBV19 to TRBJ2-1; 10 positions agree with TRBD2. Germline V gives CDR1 LNHDA, CDR2 SQIVND (reference sequence). J lost 8 bases, V lost 6 bases, and 16 bases had no gene match. CDR3 length: 17 residues. The CDR3 protein is CASSPLAGAFLRDEQFF. For the CDR3, the DNA is TGTGCCAGTAGCCCTCTAGCGGGGGCCTTCCTTAGGGATGAGCAGTTCTTC.